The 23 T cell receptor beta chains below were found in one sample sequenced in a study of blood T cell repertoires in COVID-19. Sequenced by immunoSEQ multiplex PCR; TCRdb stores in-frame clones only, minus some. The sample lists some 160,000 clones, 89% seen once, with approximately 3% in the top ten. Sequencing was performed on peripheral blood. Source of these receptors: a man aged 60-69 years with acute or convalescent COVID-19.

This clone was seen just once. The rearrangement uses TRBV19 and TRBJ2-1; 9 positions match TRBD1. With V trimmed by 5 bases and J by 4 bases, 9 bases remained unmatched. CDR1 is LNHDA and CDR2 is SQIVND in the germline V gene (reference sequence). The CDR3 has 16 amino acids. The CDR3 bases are TGTGCCAGTAGTCCGATGGGACAGGGCCCATACAATGAGCAGTTCTTC. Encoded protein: CASSPMGQGPYNEQFF. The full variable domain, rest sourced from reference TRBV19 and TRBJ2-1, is DGGITQSPKYLFRKEGQNVTLSCEQNLNHDAMYWYRQDPGQGLRLIYYSQIVNDFQKGDIAEGYSVSREKKESFPLTVTSAQKNPTAFYLCASSPMGQGPYNEQFFGPGTRLTVL.

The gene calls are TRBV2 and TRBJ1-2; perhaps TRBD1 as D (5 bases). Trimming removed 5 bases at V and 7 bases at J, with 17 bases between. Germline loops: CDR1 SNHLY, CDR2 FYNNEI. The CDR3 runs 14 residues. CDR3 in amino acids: CASSSGFGFLGYTF. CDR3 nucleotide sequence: TGTGCCAGCAGTTCAGGGTTTGGGTTTCTTGGCTACACCTTC.

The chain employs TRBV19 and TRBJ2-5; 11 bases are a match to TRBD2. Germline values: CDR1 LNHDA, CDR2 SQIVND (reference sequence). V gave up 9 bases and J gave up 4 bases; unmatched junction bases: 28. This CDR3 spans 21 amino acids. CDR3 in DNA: TGTGCCAGCCCACCTAGAGGGCTAGCGGGGGGACCGGGGACCAGTAGAGAGACCCAGTACTTC. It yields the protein CASPPRGLAGGPGTSRETQYF.

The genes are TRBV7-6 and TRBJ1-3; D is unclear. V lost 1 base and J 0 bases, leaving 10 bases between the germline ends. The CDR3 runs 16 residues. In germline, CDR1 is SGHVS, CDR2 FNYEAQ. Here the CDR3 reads CASSLGSLYSGNTIYF. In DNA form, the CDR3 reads TGTGCCAGCAGCTTAGGGAGCCTTTACTCTGGAAACACCATATATTTT.

CDR3 nucleotide sequence: TGTGCCAGCAGCTTCCCGGGAACCCACACTGAAGCTTTCTTT. Protein product: CASSFPGTHTEAFF. The chain joins TRBV7-9 to TRBJ1-1; D remains unclear. The CDR3 covers 14 residues. Trimming took off 3 bases at V and 3 bases at J, with 11 bases between the two ends. CDR1 SEHNR and CDR2 FQNEAQ come from the germline V gene (reference sequence). Filled out from reference TRBV7-9 and TRBJ1-1, the complete variable domain reads DTGVSQNPRHKITKRGQNVTFRCDPISEHNRLYWYRQTLGQGPEFLTYFQNEAQLEKSRLLSDRFSAERPKGSFSTLEIQRTEQGDSAMYLCASSFPGTHTEAFFGQGTRLTVV.

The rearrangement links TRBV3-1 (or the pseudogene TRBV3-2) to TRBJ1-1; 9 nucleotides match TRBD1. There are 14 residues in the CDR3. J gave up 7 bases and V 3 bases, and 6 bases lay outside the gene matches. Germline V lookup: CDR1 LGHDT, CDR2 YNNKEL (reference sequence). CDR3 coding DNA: TGTGCCAGCAGCCATAGGACAGGGGTAAGTGAAGCTTTCTTT. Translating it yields CASSHRTGVSEAFF.

In DNA, the CDR3 is TGTGCCAGCGTTCAAGGCGCGGGAGGCAATCAGCCCCAGCATTTT. It codes for CASVQGAGGNQPQHF. The genes are TRBV2 and TRBJ1-5; D gene uncertain. The CDR3 sequence is 15 residues long. V dropped 8 bases and J dropped 2 bases, with 16 bases sitting between them. Germline V gene data show CDR1 as SNHLY and CDR2 as FYNNEI. Supplemented by reference TRBV2 and TRBJ1-5, the full variable domain reads EPEVTQTPSHQVTQMGQEVILRCVPISNHLYFYWYRQILGQKVEFLVSFYNNEISEKSEIFDDQFSVERPDGSNFTLKIRSTKLEDSAMYFCASVQGAGGNQPQHFGDGTRLSIL.

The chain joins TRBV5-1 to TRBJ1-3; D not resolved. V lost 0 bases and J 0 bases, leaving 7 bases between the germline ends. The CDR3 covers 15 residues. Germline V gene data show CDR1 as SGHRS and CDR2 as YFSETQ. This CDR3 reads CASSLESRSGNTIYF. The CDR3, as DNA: TGCGCCAGCAGCTTGGAAAGCCGCTCTGGAAACACCATATATTTT. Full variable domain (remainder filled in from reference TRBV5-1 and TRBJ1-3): KAGVTQTPRYLIKTRGQQVTLSCSPISGHRSVSWYQQTPGQGLQFLFEYFSETQRNKGNFPGRFSGRQFSNSRSEMNVSTLELGDSALYLCASSLESRSGNTIYFGEGSWLTVV.

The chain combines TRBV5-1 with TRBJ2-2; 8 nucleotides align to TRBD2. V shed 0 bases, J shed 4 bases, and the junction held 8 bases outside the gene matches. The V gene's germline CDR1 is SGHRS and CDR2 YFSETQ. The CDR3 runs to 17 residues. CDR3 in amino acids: CASSLGGGFMSTGELFF. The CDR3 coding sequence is TGCGCCAGCAGCTTGGGCGGGGGGTTTATGAGCACCGGGGAGCTGTTTTTT.

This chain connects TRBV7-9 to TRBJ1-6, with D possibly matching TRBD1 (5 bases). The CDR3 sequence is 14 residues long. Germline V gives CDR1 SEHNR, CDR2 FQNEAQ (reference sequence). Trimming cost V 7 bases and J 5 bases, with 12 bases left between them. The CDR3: CASNTDSNNSPLHF. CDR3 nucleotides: TGTGCCAGCAACACAGACAGTAATAATTCACCCCTCCACTTT.

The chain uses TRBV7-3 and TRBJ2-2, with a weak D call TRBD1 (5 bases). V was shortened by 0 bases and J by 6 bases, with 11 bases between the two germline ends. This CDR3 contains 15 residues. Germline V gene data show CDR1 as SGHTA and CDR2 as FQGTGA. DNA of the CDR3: TGTGCCAGCAGCTTAACTGGGGCCGCTCCCGGGGAGCTGTTTTTT. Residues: CASSLTGAAPGELFF. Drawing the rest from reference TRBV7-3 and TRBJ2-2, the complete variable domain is GAGVSQTPSNKVTEKGKYVELRCDPISGHTALYWYRQSLGQGPEFLIYFQGTGAADDSGLPNDRFFAVRPEGSVSTLKIQRTERGDSAVYLCASSLTGAAPGELFFGEGSRLTVL.

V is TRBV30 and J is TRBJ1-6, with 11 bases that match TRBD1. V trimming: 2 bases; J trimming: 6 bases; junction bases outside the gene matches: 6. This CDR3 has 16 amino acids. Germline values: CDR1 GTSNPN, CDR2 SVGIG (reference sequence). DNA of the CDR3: TGTGCCTGGAGTCTCCGGGACAGGGGGTCTAATTCACCCCTCCACTTT. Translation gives CAWSLRDRGSNSPLHF.

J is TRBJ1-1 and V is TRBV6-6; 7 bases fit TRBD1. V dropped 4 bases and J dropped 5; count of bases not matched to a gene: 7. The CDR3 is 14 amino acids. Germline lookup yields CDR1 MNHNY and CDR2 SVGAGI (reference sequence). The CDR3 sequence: CASSSNRGATEAFF. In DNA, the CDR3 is TGTGCCAGCAGTTCGAACAGGGGAGCAACTGAAGCTTTCTTT.

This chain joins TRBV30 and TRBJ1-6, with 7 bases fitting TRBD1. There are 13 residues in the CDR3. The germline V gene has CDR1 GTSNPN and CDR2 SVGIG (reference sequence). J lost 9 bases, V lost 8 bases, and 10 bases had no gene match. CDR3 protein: CAVQGSPGSPLHF. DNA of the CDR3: TGTGCCGTACAGGGGAGTCCTGGTTCACCCCTCCACTTT.

The CDR3 loop reads CASSLGDRGNSPLHF. CDR3 DNA: TGTGCCAGCAGCTTGGGGGACAGGGGTAATTCACCCCTCCACTTT. This sequence joins TRBV5-6 and TRBJ1-6; TRBD1 matches at 10 bases. The ends lost 0 bases at V and 6 bases at J; junction bases unmatched: 0. Germline V lookup: CDR1 SGHDT, CDR2 YYEEEE. The CDR3 is 15 residues long.

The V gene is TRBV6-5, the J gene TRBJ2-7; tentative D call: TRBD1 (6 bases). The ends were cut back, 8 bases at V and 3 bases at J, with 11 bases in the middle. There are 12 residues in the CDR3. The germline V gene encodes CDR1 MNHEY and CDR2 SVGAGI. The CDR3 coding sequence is TGTGCCAGCCGAACAGGGTTCTACGAGCAGTACTTC. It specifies CASRTGFYEQYF.

The CDR3 nucleotides read TGTGCCAGCAGTGAAGGTTCGCGCAGGAACACAGATACGCAGTATTTT. This gives the protein CASSEGSRRNTDTQYF. The chain has TRBV2 and TRBJ2-3; no firm D call. V lost 1 base, J lost 2 bases, and 13 bases lay in between. The germline V gene has CDR1 SNHLY and CDR2 FYNNEI. The CDR3 consists of 16 residues.

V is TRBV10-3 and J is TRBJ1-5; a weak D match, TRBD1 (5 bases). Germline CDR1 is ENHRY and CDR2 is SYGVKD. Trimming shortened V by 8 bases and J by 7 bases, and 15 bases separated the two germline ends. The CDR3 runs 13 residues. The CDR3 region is CAIAPGNEQPQHF. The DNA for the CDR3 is TGTGCCATCGCACCAGGGAACGAGCAGCCCCAGCATTTT.

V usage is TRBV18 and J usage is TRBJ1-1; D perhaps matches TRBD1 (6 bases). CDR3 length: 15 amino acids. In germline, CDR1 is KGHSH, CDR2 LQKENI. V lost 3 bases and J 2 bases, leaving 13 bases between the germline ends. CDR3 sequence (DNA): TGTGCCAGCTCACCCAAGGGGGGGGTAAACACTGAAGCTTTCTTT. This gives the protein CASSPKGGVNTEAFF. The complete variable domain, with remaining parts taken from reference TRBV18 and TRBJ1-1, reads NAGVMQNPRHLVRRRGQEARLRCSPMKGHSHVYWYRQLPEEGLKFMVYLQKENIIDESGMPKERFSAEFPKEGPSILRIQQVVRGDSAAYFCASSPKGGVNTEAFFGQGTRLTVV.

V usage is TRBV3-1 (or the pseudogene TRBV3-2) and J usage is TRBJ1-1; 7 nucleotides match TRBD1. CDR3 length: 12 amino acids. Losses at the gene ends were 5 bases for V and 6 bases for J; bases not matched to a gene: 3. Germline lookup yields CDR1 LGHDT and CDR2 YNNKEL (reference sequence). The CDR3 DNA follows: TGTGCCAGCAGCAACAGGGGCTCTGAAGCTTTCTTT. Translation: CASSNRGSEAFF.

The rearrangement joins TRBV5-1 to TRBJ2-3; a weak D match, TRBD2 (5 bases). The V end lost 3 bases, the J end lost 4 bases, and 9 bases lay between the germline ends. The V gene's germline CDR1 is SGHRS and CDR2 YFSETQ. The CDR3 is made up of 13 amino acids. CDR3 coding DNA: TGCGCCAGCAGCTCTTCGAGGGCAGATACGCAGTATTTT. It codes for CASSSSRADTQYF.

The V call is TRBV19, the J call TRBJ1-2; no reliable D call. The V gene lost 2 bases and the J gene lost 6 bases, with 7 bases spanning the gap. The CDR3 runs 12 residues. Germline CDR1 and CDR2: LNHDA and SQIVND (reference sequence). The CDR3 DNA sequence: TGTGCCAGTAGTATATACCCTAATGGCTACACCTTC. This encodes CASSIYPNGYTF.

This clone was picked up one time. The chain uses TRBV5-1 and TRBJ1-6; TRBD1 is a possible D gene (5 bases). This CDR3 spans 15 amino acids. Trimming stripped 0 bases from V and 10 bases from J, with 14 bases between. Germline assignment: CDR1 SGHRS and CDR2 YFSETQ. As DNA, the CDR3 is TGCGCCAGCAGCTTGGGAGCAGGGCCGAGCTCACCCCTCCACTTT. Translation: CASSLGAGPSSPLHF.